The T cell receptor (beta chain) described here comes from a study of cytomegalovirus exposure and HLA in healthy donors (dated by TCRdb to about 2017). Broadly, across the study: According to an earlier analysis of a few hundred of the donors, about 170 million T cells yielded 117 million unique TCR beta sequences and roughly 280 Gb of sequence data. Roughly 300 gigabases of sequencing data and around 87 million unique TCR sequences were included in an early release covering roughly 600 HLA-typed donors. Among the roughly 380 genotyped donors, about 85% belonged to the genetic ancestry cluster associated with self-reported Caucasian donors. The study aimed to test whether cataloging public T cell receptors could reveal signatures of past pathogen exposure. The study profiled the T cell repertoires of about 640 subjects by immunosequencing and related them to cytomegalovirus serostatus. In addition to the first cohort of 666 subjects, a separate validation cohort of over 90 different subjects was used. High-throughput TCR immunosequencing, statistical association of individual TCRs with disease status, and machine learning were combined to predict cytomegalovirus infection status. A later analysis re-analyzed previously published TCR beta repertoires from about 600 donors and added high-resolution HLA genotyping to study TCR occurrence patterns. Rather than using new phenotypic data, the later analysis identified candidate immune exposures from TCR beta sequences and from how often those sequences occurred across donors. In an earlier analysis of around 540 of the donors, high-throughput TCR beta sequencing was used to judge whether each TCR beta V gene segment behaved as functional or pseudogenic. Donor age, sex, ethnicity and CMV serostatus were compiled alongside the repertoire data. A later genetic analysis used genome-wide SNP genotypes for about three fifths of the 666 donors, treating that subset as a discovery cohort. Every discovery cohort repertoire had been produced on one sequencing platform. HLA typing included class I and class II loci at four-digit resolution. Typing coverage differed by locus: A, B, C, DRB1 and DQB1 were typed in roughly 620-630 donors, DQA1 in about 560, DPA1 in around 600, and DPB1 in 400 to 490. Because of strong linkage in the cohort, roughly five DR-DQ haplotypes were treated as single units for association and clustering. Among around 400 genotyped donors of the cohort, an average of roughly 230,000 unique TCR beta nucleotide sequences was sequenced per donor, of which about 18% were non-productive.

A single count supports this clone. Which antigen it targets is not known. No per-base quality is available; no much larger clone lies one base away. What the authors observed across the whole study: In an earlier analysis of approximately 590 of the donors, most TCR beta V segments appeared in productive rearrangements about 87% or about 30% of the time, broadly matching IMGT annotations. When HLA alleles, especially DR and DQ, strongly co-occurred, attributing TCR associations to individual alleles was difficult. CMV serostatus was the only immune exposure information available for the cohort. Because HLA typing was missing for some donors at each locus, association tests included only the typed subset. Roughly 15 rarely observed V segments, including chromosome 9 orphons, were excluded from the earlier analysis of several hundred of the donors because counts were too low. Only TCR beta chains were sequenced in this cohort, and the absence of alpha or paired-chain data limited detectable features. A later genetic analysis associated a missense DCLRE1C variant with V-gene and J-gene trimming of TCR beta chains, and an independent cohort replicated the association. A cluster of highly shared sequence variants was judged likely to represent a technical artifact of the sequencing pipeline. In a later analysis, HLA-associated TCR beta chains showed more clonal expansion and lower generation probabilities than non-associated chains that were equally common. While some public TCRs were present in many individuals, most TCR sequences turned up only very rarely across donors. Linkage disequilibrium might explain the correlated functional status among segregating V segments, but an unknown experimental factor could not be ruled out. At a false discovery rate of 0.05, a later analysis linked 16,000 or so TCR beta sequences to specific HLA alleles. A later analysis found that most CMV-associated TCR beta chains appeared HLA-restricted, with HLA associations seemingly driven largely by CMV exposure. Several of the top co-occurrence clusters appeared to be linked to parvovirus B19, influenza, CMV and Epstein-Barr virus, according to a later analysis. Compared with the roughly 670-donor mean, donors in an Asian-associated ancestry cluster had fewer N-insertions in productive TCRs, according to a later genetic analysis. According to the authors, the approach could potentially be generalized to other disease states and immunological phenotypes. Some IMGT-functional V segments, including TRBV6-2 and TRBV6-3, could not be distinguished by the 87-base-pair reads and were therefore excluded. A few of the identified cytomegalovirus-associated TCR beta chains were confirmed in vitro to be specific for cytomegalovirus antigens. A further reported finding was that TCR beta sequences accurately predicted the HLA-A and HLA-B alleles for most subjects in the first cohort. Cytomegalovirus status was reported to be diagnosed by the classifier with high specificity and sensitivity in both the original and validation cohorts. The study gave a list of under 200 TCR beta chains associated with cytomegalovirus. According to a later analysis, TCR association rates differed among HLA loci, with DRB1 alleles showing the most associated TCRs and HLA-C alleles showing the fewest. The presence/absence analyses assumed that sequencing depth was roughly uniform across donors, and that assumption may not be true.

The CDR1 and CDR2 encoded by the germline V gene (reference sequence) are MNHEY and SMNVEV. The CDR3 measures 14 amino acids from cysteine to phenylalanine. CDR3 DNA is the only sequence kept; it has 42 bases, read in frame from the first base. Trimming removed 5 bases from V and 5 bases from J; the gene matches leave 6 bases unexplained. Libraries were prepared through the immunoSEQ multiplex PCR assay. For the multiplex PCR, a mixture combining 60 forward primers for TCR Vbeta segments and 13 reverse primers for TCR Jbeta segments was used. The CDR3 region of rearranged TCR beta genes was amplified from genomic DNA by a multiplex PCR assay. On the Illumina HiSeq System, the amplified TCR beta libraries were sequenced as 87-base-pair reads. The authors' pipeline ran thus. A later analysis tallied around 87 million unique TCR beta chains across the 550 to 850 repertoires, and about 10 million of those chains were shared by two or more donors. A nearest-neighbor algorithm error-corrected the raw reads and collapsed the reads into unique sequences, merging closely related sequences to remove PCR and sequencing errors. To assign V, D and J gene segments, CDR3 sequences were aligned to IMGT reference sequences. Each retained sequence needed at least a six-nucleotide match to both a V gene segment and a J gene segment. A rearrangement counted as productive if the CDR3 had no stop codons and remained in frame with V and J, and every other rearrangement counted as non-productive. CDR3 was defined by IMGT convention, running from the second conserved V-encoded cysteine to the conserved J-encoded phenylalanine. The earlier analysis of some 600 of the donors excluded sequences that lacked an unambiguous match to a single V gene segment. In an earlier analysis of approximately 610 of the donors, V segments were called functional above 56.7% productive rearrangements and were called segregating when the between-donor standard deviation exceeded 5%. A statistical classification framework was built to diagnose cytomegalovirus status from the catalog of TCR beta chain sequences. In a later analysis, V and J genes were assigned by comparing TCR nucleotide sequences against IMGT/GENE-DB human TR gene sequences. Using the TCRdist pipeline, a later analysis assigned CDR3 sequences along with most-parsimonious VDJ recombination scenarios. In a later analysis, each TCR beta chain was defined by its CDR3 amino acid sequence together with its V-gene family, and reads without a unique V-gene family were excluded. A later analysis removed 592 highly shared, low-generation-probability nucleotide sequences to deal with suspected cross-contamination and a sequencing artifact. In a later analysis, a clonal expansion index was calculated for each public chain from normalized within-repertoire ranks of inferred template counts. Generation probabilities in a later analysis came from a VDJ recombination model fitted to out-of-frame rearrangements, and those results were checked against IGoR. Hypergeometric tests were used in a later analysis to score TCR-TCR, TCR-HLA and TCR-CMV co-occurrence, with a repertoire-size bias correction applied to the TCR pairs. In a later analysis, false discovery rates were estimated by permuting HLA or CMV assignments 20 times. In a later analysis, co-occurring TCRs were grouped with DBSCAN, and TCRdist sequence similarity was added when clustering was performed within HLA-allele-positive subsets. Co-occurrence clustering excluded repertoires with fewer than 30,000 or more than 120,000 public chains, plus five with anomalous nucleotide sharing. TCRdb provides this immuneACCESS table in a form limited to in-frame rearrangements. Some clones are lacking; in checked studies, under half of them reflect an unresolved V gene, and why the rest are absent is not known. Clone size and the V and J calls come from that table; the DNA yielded D and trimming. This sample gives some 170,000 clones in total; 80% of them show up just once. 4% to 5.5% of the sample lies in the top ten.

The cohort consisted of some 730 healthy bone marrow donors. Cohort members were all nominally healthy when sampled, although unrecorded immune exposures were likely present. The donor was CMV seronegative and belonged to the group of 352 seronegative cohort members. Every donor gave a peripheral blood sample, and the peripheral blood mononuclear cells from that sample were used for TCR beta sequencing. Genomic DNA was extracted from the blood cell samples with the Qiagen DNeasy Blood Extraction Kit. The clonotype comes from a man aged 30 to 39 in good health and CMV-seronegative. The chain uses TRBV27 and TRBJ1-5, with 7 junctional bases fitting TRBD1. What was sequenced was PBMCs. The nucleotide sequence reads TGTGCCAGCAGTCCCGGGACAGCCTATCAGCCCCAGCATTTT. Its translation reads: CASSPGTAYQPQHF.